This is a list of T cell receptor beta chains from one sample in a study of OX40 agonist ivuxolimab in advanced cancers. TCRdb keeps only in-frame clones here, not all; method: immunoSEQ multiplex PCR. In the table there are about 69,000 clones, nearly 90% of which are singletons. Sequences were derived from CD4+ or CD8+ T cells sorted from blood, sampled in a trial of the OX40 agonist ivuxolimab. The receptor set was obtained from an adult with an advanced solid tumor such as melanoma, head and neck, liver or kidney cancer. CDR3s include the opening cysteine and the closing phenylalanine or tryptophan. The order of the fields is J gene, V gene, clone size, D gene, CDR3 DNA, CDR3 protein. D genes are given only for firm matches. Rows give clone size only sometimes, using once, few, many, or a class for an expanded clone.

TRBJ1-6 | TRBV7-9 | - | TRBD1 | TGTGCCAGCAGTCGAGACAGGGGCCCCTATAATTCACCCCTCCACTTT | CASSRDRGPYNSPLHF
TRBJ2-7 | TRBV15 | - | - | TGTGCCACCAGCAGAGATACCGGGGGGACAGGCCACGAGCAGTACTTC | CATSRDTGGTGHEQYF
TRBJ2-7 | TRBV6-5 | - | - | TGTGCCAGCCGGACTGCCTCCTACGAGCAGTACTTC | CASRTASYEQYF
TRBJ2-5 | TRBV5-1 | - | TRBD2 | TGCGCCAGCAGCCCGGGGACTAGCGGACGCCAAGAGACCCAGTACTTC | CASSPGTSGRQETQYF
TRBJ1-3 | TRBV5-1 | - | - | TGCGCCAGCAGCTTGGGGGTTTCTGGAAACACCATATATTTT | CASSLGVSGNTIYF
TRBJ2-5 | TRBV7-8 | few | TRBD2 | TGTGCCAGCAGCTTAGCGGGAGGGGAAGAGACCCAGTACTTC | CASSLAGGEETQYF
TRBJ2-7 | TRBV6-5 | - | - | TGTGCCAGCAGTTACTCCTGGGTATCCTACGAGCAGTACTTC | CASSYSWVSYEQYF
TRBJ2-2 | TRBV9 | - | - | TGTGCCAGCAGTATTAACACCGGGGAGCTGTTTTTT | CASSINTGELFF
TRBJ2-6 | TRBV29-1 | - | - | TGCAGCGTTGGGTGGGGCTCTGGGGCCAACGTCCTGACTTTC | CSVGWGSGANVLTF
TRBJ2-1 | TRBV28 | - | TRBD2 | TGTGCCAGCCTCCGTGGGGGGGGAGGTACGAATGAGCAGTTCTTC | CASLRGGGGTNEQFF
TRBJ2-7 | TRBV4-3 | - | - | TGCGCCAGCAGGCTCTACCGGGACGGCCCCTACGAGCAGTACTTC | CASRLYRDGPYEQYF
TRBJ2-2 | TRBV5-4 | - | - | TGTGCCAGCAGCCTAGCGCCCGGAAGGACCGGGGAGCTGTTTTTT | CASSLAPGRTGELFF
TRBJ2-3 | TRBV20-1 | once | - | TGCAGTGCCCACCTAGATACGCAGTATTTT | CSAHLDTQYF
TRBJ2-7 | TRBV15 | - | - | TGTGCCACCAGCATAAGCAACAGGGTGGCCTCCTACGAGCAGTACTTC | CATSISNRVASYEQYF
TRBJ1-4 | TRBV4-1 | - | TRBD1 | TGCGCCAGCAGCCAAGAAGAGGGGGCGCGGGAAAAACTGTTTTTT | CASSQEEGAREKLFF
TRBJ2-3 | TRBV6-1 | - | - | TGTGCCAGCAGCCCTACCTGGGGTACGCAGTATTTT | CASSPTWGTQYF
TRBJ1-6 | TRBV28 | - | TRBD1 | TGTGCCAGCCTTGGGGACAGGGTATTTTCACCCCTCCACTTT | CASLGDRVFSPLHF
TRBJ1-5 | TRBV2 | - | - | TGTGCCAGCAGTGAAGCGCGGTGGGGCAATCAGCCCCAGCATTTT | CASSEARWGNQPQHF
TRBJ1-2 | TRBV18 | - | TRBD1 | TGTGCCAGCTCACCGACGGGGACAGTGCCGCATGGCTACACCTTC | CASSPTGTVPHGYTF
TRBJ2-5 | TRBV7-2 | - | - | TGTGCCAGCAGCCCGGAAATGGAGACCCAGTACTTC | CASSPEMETQYF
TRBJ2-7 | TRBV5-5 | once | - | TGTGCCAGCAGCTTGTCTTCCGGCCGCTACGAGCAGTACTTC | CASSLSSGRYEQYF
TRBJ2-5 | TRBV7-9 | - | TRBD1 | TGTGCCAGCAGCTTAGTGGGACAGGTCCAAGAGACCCAGTACTTC | CASSLVGQVQETQYF
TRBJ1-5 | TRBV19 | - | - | TGTGCCAGTAGTATCGGTATTCAGAATAGCAATCAGCCCCAGCATTTT | CASSIGIQNSNQPQHF
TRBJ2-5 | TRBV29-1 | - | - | TGCAGCGTTGAAAAACTCGAAGAGACCCAGTACTTC | CSVEKLEETQYF
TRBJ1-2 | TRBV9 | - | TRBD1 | TGTGCCAGCAGGGACAGGGAGGATGGCTACACCTTC | CASRDREDGYTF
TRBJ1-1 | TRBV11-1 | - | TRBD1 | TGTGCCAGCGCGGCGGACAGGGGGCGGGTTGAAGCTTTCTTT | CASAADRGRVEAFF
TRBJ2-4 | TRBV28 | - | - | TGTGCCAGCAGCATCACCCTTATCGGAAACATTCAGTACTTC | CASSITLIGNIQYF
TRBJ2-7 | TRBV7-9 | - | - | TGTGCCAGCAGCCACCCCCCCCAAAGGGCCCACGAGCAGTACTTC | CASSHPPQRAHEQYF
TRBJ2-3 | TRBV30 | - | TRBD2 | TGTGCCAGCCGGGACTATCACACAGATACGCAGTATTTT | CASRDYHTDTQYF
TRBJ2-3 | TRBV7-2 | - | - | TGTGCCAGCAGCAGCCGCGGCCCCCCGGATACGCAGTATTTT | CASSSRGPPDTQYF
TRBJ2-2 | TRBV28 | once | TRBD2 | TGTGCCAGCAGTGGCGGGAGGGTAACCGGGGAGCTGTTTTTT | CASSGGRVTGELFF
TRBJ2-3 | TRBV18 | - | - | TGTGCCAGCTCATCGCAGGGGATTTCGACAGATACGCAGTATTTT | CASSSQGISTDTQYF